A single sample is the source of the 14 T cell receptor beta chains below, sequenced in a study of CD8 T cells in ankylosing spondylitis. A single record per CDR3 protein comes from TCRdb applying MiXCR to the 5' RACE reads. The sample comprises nearly 350,000 distinct CDR3 sequences, roughly 14% of which are singletons, and approximately 1.1% rests with the top ten. The sequencing sample was made of blood, either unsorted or a sorted T cell fraction (not recorded which). The receptors shown here come from a male donor with ankylosing spondylitis or in good health (not recorded which).

This clonotype was detected a few times. The CDR3 nucleotides are TGTGCCAGCAGTTCCCAGGGGGAGCGGGGGGGCCGGATTGAGCAGTTCTTC. It is translated as CASSSQGERGGRIEQFF. V usage is TRBV6-5 and J usage is TRBJ2-1; TRBD2 matches at 10 bases. Trimming at V came to 4 bases and at J to 9 bases, leaving 15 bases not matched to a gene. The CDR3 covers 17 residues. CDR1 and CDR2 from the germline V gene are MNHEY and SVGAGI.

The rearrangement uses TRBV24-1 and TRBJ2-2; tentative D call: TRBD1 (6 bases). Trimming removed 1 base from V and 1 base from J, with 12 bases in between. CDR3 length: 17 residues. Germline loops: CDR1 KGHDR, CDR2 SFDVKD. In DNA, the CDR3 is TGTGCCACCAGTGATTTCTTTGGGACAAAGAACACCGGGGAGCTGTTTTTT. Amino acids: CATSDFFGTKNTGELFF.

This clonotype was picked up a small number of times. The J gene is TRBJ2-7, the V gene TRBV19; D perhaps matches TRBD2 (5 bases). Germline CDR1 is LNHDA and CDR2 is SQIVND (reference sequence). V lost 6 bases and J 4 bases, leaving 13 bases between the germline ends. The CDR3 covers 13 residues. CDR3 bases: TGTGCCAGTAGCCGCGAGGGTGGGTACGAGCAGTACTTC. This sequence encodes CASSREGGYEQYF. Using reference TRBV19 and TRBJ2-7 for the parts outside the CDR3, the full variable domain is DGGITQSPKYLFRKEGQNVTLSCEQNLNHDAMYWYRQDPGQGLRLIYYSQIVNDFQKGDIAEGYSVSREKKESFPLTVTSAQKNPTAFYLCASSREGGYEQYFGPGTRLTVT.

This sequence joins TRBV12-3 or TRBV12-4 and TRBJ1-4; 7 positions match TRBD1. Losses at the gene ends were 6 bases for V and 8 bases for J; bases not matched to a gene: 9. The CDR3 extends over 14 amino acids. The CDR3 is CASSLTGVSEKLFF. Written as DNA, the CDR3 is TGTGCCAGCAGCCTCACAGGGGTGAGCGAAAAACTGTTTTTT.

In its sample, this clonotype was seen many times. The genes are TRBV29-1 and TRBJ1-1, with 8 bases matching TRBD1. J was trimmed by 8 bases and V by 2 bases; bases with no gene match: 1. The CDR3 covers 11 residues. Germline V gene lookup returns CDR1 SQVTM and CDR2 ANQGSEA. This chain's CDR3 is CSVERTGEAFF. DNA for the CDR3: TGCAGCGTTGAACGGACAGGGGAAGCTTTCTTT.

The DNA for the CDR3 is TGCAGTGCTACTTTGGGGGATCTCACAGATACGCAGTATTTT. It encodes CSATLGDLTDTQYF. The rearrangement links TRBV20-1 to TRBJ2-3; the D gene could be TRBD1 or TRBD2 (5 bases each). This CDR3 is built from 14 residues. CDR1 and CDR2 (germline): DFQATT, SNEGSKA (reference sequence). V was clipped by 4 bases and J by 2 bases, with 13 bases between them.

This clonotype was counted only a few times. The chain combines TRBV30 with TRBJ1-2; maybe TRBD1 (5 bases). Per germline, CDR1 GTSNPN and CDR2 SVGIG (reference sequence). The CDR3 has 14 amino acids. V lost 2 bases to trimming and J lost 4 bases, with 14 bases between them. CDR3 sequence (DNA): TGTGCCTGGAGTACTACGACAGTACTCTATGGCTACACCTTC. Its translation is CAWSTTTVLYGYTF.

This clonotype was seen many times. V usage is TRBV10-3 and J usage is TRBJ2-6; either TRBD1 or TRBD2 may supply D (5 bases each). CDR3 length: 17 residues. Trimming removed 7 bases at V and 0 bases at J, with 16 bases between. CDR1 is ENHRY, CDR2 SYGVKD, per germline. The CDR3 DNA is TGTGCCATCAAGAAGGGCGTTGGGGGCTCTGGGGCCAACGTCCTGACTTTC. Translation: CAIKKGVGGSGANVLTF.

In its sample, this clonotype was seen a few times. The J gene is TRBJ1-5, the V gene TRBV7-2; D is ambiguous. The V end was cut by 3 bases, the J end by 1 base, with 10 bases between. The CDR3 consists of 15 residues. From germline, CDR1 is SGHTA and CDR2 FQGNSA. CDR3 amino acids: CASSLPGLSNQPQHF. The CDR3 DNA reads as TGTGCCAGCAGCTTGCCGGGGTTAAGCAATCAGCCCCAGCATTTT.

This clonotype has more than one count but fewer than ten. The rearrangement links TRBV5-1 to TRBJ2-1; 9 bases map to TRBD2. With 4 bases clipped from V and 9 bases from J, the junction kept 17 bases outside the gene matches. There are 17 residues in the CDR3. Per germline, CDR1 SGHRS and CDR2 YFSETQ. The CDR3 reads CASSALDGGRASGEQFF. CDR3 nucleotides: TGCGCCAGCAGCGCCCTAGACGGCGGGAGGGCCAGCGGTGAGCAGTTCTTC. Complete variable domain (other parts from reference TRBV5-1 and TRBJ2-1): KAGVTQTPRYLIKTRGQQVTLSCSPISGHRSVSWYQQTPGQGLQFLFEYFSETQRNKGNFPGRFSGRQFSNSRSEMNVSTLELGDSALYLCASSALDGGRASGEQFFGPGTRLTVL.

The chain's CDR3 is CASRRAAGTEAFF. CDR3 DNA: TGTGCCAGCAGACGGGCAGCGGGTACTGAAGCTTTCTTT. The V and J genes are TRBV12-3 or TRBV12-4 and TRBJ1-1; D gene unclear. The CDR3 consists of 13 residues. Trimming took off 6 bases at V and 5 bases at J, with 13 bases between the two ends.

The chain employs TRBV12-3 or TRBV12-4 and TRBJ1-2; D is possibly TRBD1 (6 bases). The CDR3 length is 16 residues. Trimming took 1 base from V and 5 from J, leaving 17 bases between them. CDR3 DNA: TGTGCCAGCAGTTTAGGGTCCGGGGGCGCTGGATATGGCTACACCTTC. This translates into CASSLGSGGAGYGYTF.

The rearrangement uses TRBV14 and TRBJ2-3; D is ambiguous. Germline loops: CDR1 SGHDN, CDR2 FVKESK. The CDR3 spans 14 residues. V was pared by 4 bases and J by 5 bases, with 13 bases between. CDR3 sequence (DNA): TGTGCCAGCAGCCGCGACATGTGGGTAGATACGCAGTATTTT. It specifies CASSRDMWVDTQYF. Looking up the rest from reference TRBV14 and TRBJ2-3 gives the full variable domain: EAGVTQFPSHSVIEKGQTVTLRCDPISGHDNLYWYRRVMGKEIKFLLHFVKESKQDESGMPNNRFLAERTGGTYSTLKVQPAELEDSGVYFCASSRDMWVDTQYFGPGTRLTVL.

J is TRBJ1-6 and V is TRBV7-2; possibly TRBD1 for D (5 bases). The CDR3 is made up of 14 amino acids. CDR1 and CDR2 from the germline V gene are SGHTA and FQGNSA. Trimming removed 1 base from V and 10 bases from J, with 11 bases in between. CDR3 protein: CASSLVTGESPLHF. DNA for the CDR3: TGTGCCAGCAGCTTAGTAACAGGAGAATCACCCCTCCACTTT. The full variable domain, with the rest looked up from reference TRBV7-2 and TRBJ1-6, is GAGVSQSPSNKVTEKGKDVELRCDPISGHTALYWYRQSLGQGLEFLIYFQGNSAPDKSGLPSDRFSAERTGGSVSTLTIQRTQQEDSAVYLCASSLVTGESPLHFGNGTRLTVT.